This T cell receptor beta chain came from a study of T cells after yellow fever vaccination. The overall study: SMART-Seq v4 Ultra Low Input prepared the low-cell-number fractions. General observations from the study: Only a small proportion of the clonotypes turned up in both the CD4 and the CD8 compartments, likely arising from convergent recombination. Post-booster reappearance was seen for most primary-vaccination clones (96% CD4, about 90% CD8).

The CDR3 extends over 14 amino acids. Germline CDR1 is SGHRS and CDR2 is YFSETQ. The ends lost 5 bases at V and 10 bases at J; junction bases unmatched: 12. This clonotype showed up many times. Its antigen is not identified. A 5'RACE template-switching step, the method used to make TCR cDNA, added a universal primer site and UMIs. From the 5' RACE reads, TCRdb called clonotypes with MiXCR, one entry per CDR3 protein. The sample holds about 310,000 distinct CDR3 sequences, around 3.6% seen once. The sample here was PBMCs, taken on the day of the yellow fever booster vaccination. The sequence was obtained from a man aged 18 to 29 who received the YFV17D yellow fever vaccine. The chain links TRBV5-1 to TRBJ2-1; 7 nucleotides line up with TRBD2. The CDR3 sequence is CASSTRTSTVEQFF. DNA of the CDR3: TGCGCCAGCAGTACGCGGACTAGTACCGTCGAGCAGTTCTTC.